This T cell receptor (beta chain) was captured by sequencing in a study of blood T cell repertoires in COVID-19. Study overall: Material from acute and convalescent COVID-19 was sourced from the United States, Italy and Spain. PBMCs, B-cell-depleted T cells, or T cells provided the cDNA or gDNA that made up the material.

Per the original data handling: Nucleated cell number was recorded as an estimate derived from reference gene primer amplification. Data came from immunoSEQ multiplex PCR; TCRdb stores just in-frame clones and leaves some out. That table gives V, J and clone size, and the DNA gave D and trimming. Counted here are roughly 150,000 clones, around 90% occurring once; the ten biggest clones make up over 5%. The sample taken for sequencing was peripheral blood. The source is a human donor in a cohort sampled during active COVID-19.

The CDR3 protein is CASSLGGLAGGRGTGELFF. CDR3 nucleotides: TGTGCCAGCAGCTTGGGAGGACTAGCGGGGGGTCGGGGCACCGGGGAGCTGTTTTTT. The genes are TRBV5-5 and TRBJ2-2; TRBD2 agrees at 14 bases. Losses at the gene ends were 0 bases for V and 4 bases for J; bases not matched to a gene: 8. Germline V gives CDR1 SGHKS, CDR2 YYEKEE (reference sequence). This CDR3 spans 19 amino acids.